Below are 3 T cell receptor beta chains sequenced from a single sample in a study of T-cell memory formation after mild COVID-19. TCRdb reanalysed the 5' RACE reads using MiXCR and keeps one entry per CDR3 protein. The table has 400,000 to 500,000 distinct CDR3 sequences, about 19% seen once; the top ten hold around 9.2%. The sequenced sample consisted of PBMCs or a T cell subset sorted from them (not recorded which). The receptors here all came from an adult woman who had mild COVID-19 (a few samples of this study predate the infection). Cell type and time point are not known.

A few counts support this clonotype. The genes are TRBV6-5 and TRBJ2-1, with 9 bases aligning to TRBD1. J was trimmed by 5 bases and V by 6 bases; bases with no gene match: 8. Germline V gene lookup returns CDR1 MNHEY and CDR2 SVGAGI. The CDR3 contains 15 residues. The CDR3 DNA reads TGTGCCAGCAGAATGGACAGGGGCAACCACAATGAGCAGTTCTTC. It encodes CASRMDRGNHNEQFF.

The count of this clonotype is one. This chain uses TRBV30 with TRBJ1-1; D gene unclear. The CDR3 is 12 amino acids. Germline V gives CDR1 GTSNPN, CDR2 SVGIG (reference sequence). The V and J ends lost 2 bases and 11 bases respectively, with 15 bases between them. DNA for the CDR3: TGTGCCTGGAGTCGCCCGGTGAGGAATGCTTTCTTT. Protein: CAWSRPVRNAFF.

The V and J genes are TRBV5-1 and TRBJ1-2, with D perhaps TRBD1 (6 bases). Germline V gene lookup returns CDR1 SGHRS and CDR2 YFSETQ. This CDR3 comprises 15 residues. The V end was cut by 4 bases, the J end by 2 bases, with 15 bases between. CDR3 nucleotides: TGCGCCAGCAGCCCGACTGGGGGGCAAAACTATGGCTACACCTTC. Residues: CASSPTGGQNYGYTF.